Following are 17 T cell receptor beta chains from one sample sequenced in a study of blood T cell repertoires in COVID-19. Clones were read by immunoSEQ multiplex PCR, and TCRdb kept only the in-frame ones, dropping some. The sample holds 470,000 or so clones, over 75% seen once. The sequencing input was peripheral blood. The receptors originated from a human donor in a cohort sampled during active COVID-19.

CDR3: CASSMGRNTEAFF. The CDR3 DNA is TGTGCCAGTAGTATGGGCAGGAACACTGAAGCTTTCTTT. This chain links TRBV19 with TRBJ1-1, with D unresolved. V lost 3 bases to trimming and J lost 1 base, with 6 bases between them. The CDR3 length is 13 residues. Germline loops: CDR1 LNHDA, CDR2 SQIVND (reference sequence).

The V gene is TRBV11-3, the J gene TRBJ1-3; D gene ambiguous. Trimming took off 5 bases at V and 4 bases at J, with 9 bases between the two ends. There are 13 residues in the CDR3. The V gene's germline CDR1 is SGHNT and CDR2 YENEEA. The CDR3 sequence is CASSGGAGNTIYF. Here the CDR3 DNA reads TGTGCCAGCAGCGGAGGCGCCGGAAACACCATATATTTT. The complete variable domain, with remaining parts taken from reference TRBV11-3 and TRBJ1-3, reads EAGVVQSPRYKIIEKKQPVAFWCNPISGHNTLYWYLQNLGQGPELLIRYENEEAVDDSQLPKDRFSAERLKGVDSTLKIQPAELGDSAVYLCASSGGAGNTIYFGEGSWLTVV.

The chain carries TRBV11-3 and TRBJ2-7; TRBD1 aligns across 7 bases. J gave up 2 bases and V 6 bases, and 10 bases lay outside the gene matches. The CDR3 has 15 amino acids. Germline loops: CDR1 SGHNT, CDR2 YENEEA. DNA for the CDR3: TGTGCCAGCAGACCAAAGACAGGGTTCCCCTACGAGCAGTACTTC. This codes for CASRPKTGFPYEQYF.

The chain employs TRBV30 and TRBJ1-3; 7 nucleotides agree with TRBD1. Losses at the gene ends were 2 bases for V and 2 bases for J; bases not matched to a gene: 3. The CDR3 extends over 14 amino acids. Germline CDR1 GTSNPN, CDR2 SVGIG (reference sequence). This chain's CDR3 is CAWSKGTAGNTIYF. The CDR3 DNA sequence: TGTGCCTGGAGTAAAGGGACAGCTGGAAACACCATATATTTT.

The CDR3 loop is CASSFGQGNTEAFF. CDR3 nucleotide sequence: TGTGCCAGCAGCTTCGGACAGGGTAACACTGAAGCTTTCTTT. The chain carries TRBV11-3 and TRBJ1-1; 8 positions agree with TRBD1. V lost 3 bases and J lost 2; bases outside the gene matches: 2. The CDR3 is 14 residues long. CDR1 is SGHNT and CDR2 is YENEEA in the germline V gene. Filled out from reference TRBV11-3 and TRBJ1-1, the complete variable domain reads EAGVVQSPRYKIIEKKQPVAFWCNPISGHNTLYWYLQNLGQGPELLIRYENEEAVDDSQLPKDRFSAERLKGVDSTLKIQPAELGDSAVYLCASSFGQGNTEAFFGQGTRLTVV.

For the CDR3, the DNA is TGTGCCAGCAGCTTAGGGGGCGGGAGGGCCTCTGATACGCAGTATTTT. It codes for CASSLGGGRASDTQYF. V is TRBV11-2 and J is TRBJ2-3, with TRBD2 matching 9 bases. CDR3 length: 16 amino acids. The ends lost 1 base at V and 6 bases at J; junction bases unmatched: 8. Germline CDR1 reads SGHAT; CDR2 reads FQNNGV.

This clone was seen a few times. The V and J genes are TRBV27 and TRBJ1-1; 7 bases map to TRBD1. The CDR3 has 15 residues. The trim removed 6 bases at V and 3 bases at J, leaving 10 bases unmatched. The V gene's germline CDR1 is MNHEY and CDR2 SMNVEV (reference sequence). The CDR3 region has the DNA TGTGCCAGCAGACCTACAGGGGATTACGACACTGAAGCTTTCTTT. Protein: CASRPTGDYDTEAFF.

This clone was found once. The rearrangement joins TRBV5-4 to TRBJ2-5; TRBD2 agrees at 7 bases. V lost 3 bases and J lost 4; bases outside the gene matches: 6. Germline V gene lookup returns CDR1 SGHNT and CDR2 YYREEE (reference sequence). This CDR3 region has 14 residues. The CDR3 here is CASSSPGRLETQYF. CDR3 DNA sequence: TGTGCCAGCAGCTCCCCCGGGAGGTTAGAGACCCAGTACTTC.

This clone was observed a single time. The rearrangement links TRBV28 to TRBJ2-3; 11 nucleotides line up with TRBD2. This CDR3 is built from 17 residues. Per germline, CDR1 MDHEN and CDR2 SYDVKM. V trimming: 8 bases; J trimming: 4 bases; junction bases outside the gene matches: 14. The CDR3 DNA reads TGTGCCAGCGGAAGACCCCTAGCGGGAGGCCGGGCAGATACGCAGTATTTT. This codes for CASGRPLAGGRADTQYF.

This clone is a singleton in its sample. The rearrangement uses TRBV2 and TRBJ1-2; D possibly corresponds to TRBD1 (6 bases). CDR1 SNHLY and CDR2 FYNNEI come from the germline V gene. Trimming shortened V by 4 bases and J by 2 bases, and 8 bases separated the two germline ends. There are 13 residues in the CDR3. The CDR3 is CASSGTDNYGYTF. CDR3 nucleotide sequence: TGTGCCAGCAGTGGGACAGACAACTATGGCTACACCTTC.

The chain is built from TRBV10-3 and TRBJ1-2; 9 bases are a match to TRBD1. CDR1 and CDR2 from the germline V gene are ENHRY and SYGVKD. CDR3 size: 14 residues. V lost 8 bases and J lost 7; bases outside the gene matches: 11. CDR3 loop: CAIGTDRGVRGYTF. The CDR3, as DNA: TGTGCCATCGGCACGGACAGGGGCGTGCGTGGCTACACCTTC.

The chain has TRBV5-5 and TRBJ2-7, with a weak D call TRBD1 (6 bases). The V end lost 0 bases, the J end lost 0 bases, and 13 bases lay between the germline ends. CDR3 length equals 16 residues. Per germline, CDR1 SGHKS and CDR2 YYEKEE (reference sequence). CDR3 sequence: CASSLGVGTPSYEQYF. The CDR3 coding sequence is TGTGCCAGCAGCTTGGGAGTGGGGACACCCTCCTACGAGCAGTACTTC.

The chain links TRBV7-2 to TRBJ2-7; 8 nucleotides match TRBD2. Germline lookup yields CDR1 SGHTA and CDR2 FQGNSA. V was clipped by 4 bases and J by 3 bases; unmatched bases: 8. CDR3 length: 15 amino acids. CDR3 sequence (DNA): TGTGCCAGCAGCTCCGCCGCCGGGACTAGCTACGAGCAGTACTTC. Protein product: CASSSAAGTSYEQYF.

The chain combines TRBV28 with TRBJ2-7, with 7 bases that match TRBD1. Germline V gene sequence: CDR1 MDHEN, CDR2 SYDVKM. The CDR3 contains 14 residues. With V trimmed by 2 bases and J by 4 bases, 5 bases remained unmatched. The CDR3 loop reads CASSLPGTAYEQYF. In DNA form, the CDR3 reads TGTGCCAGCAGTTTACCCGGGACAGCTTACGAGCAGTACTTC.

The rearrangement links TRBV7-2 to TRBJ2-5, with a possible D match to TRBD2 (6 bases). Germline V gene data show CDR1 as SGHTA and CDR2 as FQGNSA. CDR3 length: 14 amino acids. Trimming removed 4 bases at V and 5 bases at J, with 14 bases between. CDR3 bases: TGTGCCAGCAGCTCTCGACGACTAGTGGAGACCCAGTACTTC. It codes for CASSSRRLVETQYF.

The chain joins TRBV27 to TRBJ1-6; 9 bases match TRBD1. The germline gives CDR1 MNHEY, CDR2 SMNVEV (reference sequence). This CDR3 is 16 amino acids long. V trimming: 5 bases; J trimming: 7 bases; junction bases outside the gene matches: 9. The CDR3 here is CASSPALQGANSPLHF. DNA for the CDR3: TGTGCCAGCAGTCCGGCCTTACAGGGGGCGAATTCACCCCTCCACTTT.

This rearrangement joins TRBV9 to TRBJ2-2, with 9 bases matching TRBD1. The CDR3 extends over 17 amino acids. Trimming cost V 1 base and J 6 bases; bases outside gene matches: 10. Germline values: CDR1 SGDLS, CDR2 YYNGEE. The CDR3 spells CASSVNQGQGKAGELFF. In nucleotides, the CDR3 is TGTGCCAGCAGCGTAAATCAAGGACAGGGGAAGGCCGGGGAGCTGTTTTTT.